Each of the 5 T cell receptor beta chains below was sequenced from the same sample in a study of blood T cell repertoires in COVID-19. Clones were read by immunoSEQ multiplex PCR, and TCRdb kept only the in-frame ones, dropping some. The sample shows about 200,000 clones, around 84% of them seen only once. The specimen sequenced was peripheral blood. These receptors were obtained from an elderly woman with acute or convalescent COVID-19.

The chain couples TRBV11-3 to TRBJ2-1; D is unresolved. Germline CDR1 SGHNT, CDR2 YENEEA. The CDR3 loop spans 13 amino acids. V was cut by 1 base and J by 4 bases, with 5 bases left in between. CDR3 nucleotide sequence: TGTGCCAGCAGCTTAGGCAGTTACAATGAGCAGTTCTTC. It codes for CASSLGSYNEQFF.

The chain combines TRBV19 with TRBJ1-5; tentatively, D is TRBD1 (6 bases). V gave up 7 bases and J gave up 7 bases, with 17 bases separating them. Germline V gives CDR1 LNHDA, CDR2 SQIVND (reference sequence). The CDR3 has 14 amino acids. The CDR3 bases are TGTGCCAGTATCTTGGGGGGGGGCGGACAGCCCCAGCATTTT. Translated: CASILGGGGQPQHF.

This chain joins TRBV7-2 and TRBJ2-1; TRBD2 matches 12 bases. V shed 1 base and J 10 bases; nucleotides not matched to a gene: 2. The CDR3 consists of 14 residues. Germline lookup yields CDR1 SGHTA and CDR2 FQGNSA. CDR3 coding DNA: TGTGCCAGCAGCTTAGTGGGGACTAGCGGGGAGCAGTTCTTC. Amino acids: CASSLVGTSGEQFF.

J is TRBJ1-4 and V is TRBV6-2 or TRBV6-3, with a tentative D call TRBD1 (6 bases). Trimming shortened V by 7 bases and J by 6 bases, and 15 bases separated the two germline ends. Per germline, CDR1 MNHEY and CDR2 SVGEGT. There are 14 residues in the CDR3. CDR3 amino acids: CASTPTGVYEKLFF. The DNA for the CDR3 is TGTGCCAGCACCCCGACAGGAGTTTATGAAAAACTGTTTTTT.

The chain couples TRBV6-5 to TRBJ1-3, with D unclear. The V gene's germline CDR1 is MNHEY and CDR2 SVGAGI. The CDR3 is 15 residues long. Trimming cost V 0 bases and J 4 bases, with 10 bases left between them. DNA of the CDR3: TGTGCCAGCAGTTACTCGAGATTGAGGGGAAACACCATATATTTT. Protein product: CASSYSRLRGNTIYF.